A selection of T cell receptor beta chains follows, all from one sample in a study of T cells after yellow fever vaccination. TCRdb reanalysed the 5' RACE reads using MiXCR and keeps one entry per CDR3 protein. The sample lists hundreds of thousands of distinct CDR3 sequences, roughly an eighth seen once, with more than 12% in the top ten. The source was PBMCs, collected on the day of the yellow fever booster vaccination. These receptors were obtained from a man aged 30-40 years who received the YFV17D yellow fever vaccine. Both conserved end residues are trimmed from each CDR3.

v_gene	j_gene	CDR3aa
TRBV29-1	TRBJ1-1	SLSSGESEAF
TRBV30	TRBJ2-7	AWRTRGTGYEQY
TRBV5-1	TRBJ2-1	ASSREGQGSKQF
TRBV7-9	TRBJ1-4	ASSRGTVATNEKLF
TRBV20-1	TRBJ2-1	SAVLFGVGYEQF
TRBV20-1	TRBJ2-7	SARQGLAPTYEQY
TRBV27	TRBJ1-2	ASSQTLRSNYGYT
TRBV28	TRBJ2-1	AARQGVVNEQF
TRBV5-1	TRBJ2-5	ASSLIPRDSQETQY
TRBV6-1	TRBJ2-2	ASSQTSGANTGELF
TRBV3-1	TRBJ2-7	ASSPTGTGLYEQY
TRBV5-1	TRBJ2-3	ASSTGQQGLSDTQY
TRBV7-2	TRBJ1-4	ATRPGTDNEKLF
TRBV30	TRBJ1-1	AWTGFGTEAF
TRBV4-3	TRBJ2-1	ASSQEGRESWNEQF
TRBV28	TRBJ1-1	ASSVPGQGSTEAF
TRBV7-6	TRBJ1-4	ASSLRSGFGATNEKLF
TRBV20-1	TRBJ2-3	SASPRMRADTQY